This T cell receptor beta chain originates from a study of CXCR3-negative and CXCR3-positive naive CD8 T cells. Germline CDR1 reads SGHRS; CDR2 reads YFSETQ. This CDR3 spans 13 amino acids. Broader study findings: It was found that naive subsets had comparable surface CD5, and TCR strength was inferred from TRB CDR3 properties. CXCR3-negative and CXCR3-positive naive cells shared comparable TRBV-TRBJ usage, but memory cells did not. Cryopreserved PBMCs had partly decreased CXCR3 expression; fresh PBMCs were used in most assays.

Regarding this clonotype: No antigen is known for it.

A CD45RO-CCR7+CD27+CD95- profile was what naive CD8+ T cells displayed. Libraries of TRB cDNA were made by 5' RACE and carried UMIs. TCRdb processed the 5' RACE reads again and assigns one entry to each CDR3 protein, with no DNA. Found here are some 130,000 distinct CDR3 sequences; the top ten clones hold about 0.3%. The J gene is TRBJ2-1, the V gene TRBV5-1; TCRdb selects TRBD2, and the lack of DNA leaves this call unchecked. Material for sequencing was naive CXCR3- CD8+ T cells from blood. Subset described: CD45RO-CCR7+CD27+CD95- naive CD8+ T cells lacking CXCR3 (TNR3-). This sequence was found in a human donor in good health. Some clones in this sample may be carry-over from other donors' samples. The CDR3 is CASRLAGGNEQFF.